This T cell receptor beta chain was sequenced for a study of beta chain features in type 1 diabetes. For the study at large: The examined sorted cells totaled over 85,000,000 across samples. Findings and caveats of the study: VDJ junctions sequenced from type 1 diabetes patients showed fewer insertions and more deletions. Type 1 diabetes patients showed a moderate but significant shortening of TCRB CDR3s in all four CD4+ subsets.

One heparinised draw, averaging about 116 mL, was taken per donor. For this clone: Its specificity is unknown.

CDR3 length: 16 residues. Germline assignment: CDR1 SGDLS and CDR2 YYNGEE. Trimming stripped 0 bases from V and 3 bases from J, with 16 bases between. The study reverse transcribed the entire isolated RNA, so it sequenced expressed TCRB transcripts. Some clones are missing from TCRdb's copy, which holds only in-frame ones; the method was immunoSEQ multiplex PCR. Of 350,000 to 450,000 clones listed, more than 11% are singletons. Sequenced input: naive CD4+ T cells from blood. The J gene is TRBJ2-7, the V gene TRBV9; perhaps D is TRBD1 or TRBD2 (6 bases each). This clonotype was obtained from a man aged 30 to 45 in good health. The CDR3 nucleotides read TGTGCCAGCAGCGTAGGGGCCCGGGGGCGTTACTACGAGCAGTACTTC. Its translation is CASSVGARGRYYEQYF.